The rows below give T cell receptor beta chains drawn from one sample of a study of blood T cell repertoires in COVID-19. TCRdb's table, derived via immunoSEQ multiplex PCR, lists solely in-frame clones and lacks some. The top ten hold more than 15% of the sample, which has around 140,000 clones, approximately 90% seen once. Input material: peripheral blood. These receptors originate from a man in his fifties with active or convalescent COVID-19. Each CDR3 is given with its conserved first and last residue. The D gene is left open where the match is weak.

TRBV5-1 | TRBD1 | CASSKGQGSGELFF
TRBV15 | - | CATSANPDVTRVSYNSPLHF
TRBV19 | - | CASRGFSYEQYF
TRBV10-3 | TRBD2 | CAITPLAGAGNEQFF
TRBV14 | - | CASSQDGANEQFF
TRBV28 | TRBD1 | CASSWDKTGSYEQYF
TRBV21-1 | - | CASSKGGTSGAKETQYF
TRBV10-3 | - | CAISSGQRNSPLHF
TRBV15 | - | CATQTGHYEKLFF
TRBV4-3 | TRBD1 | CASSQDIQGDTEAFF
TRBV29-1 | - | CSGGIQGREQYF
TRBV5-1 | - | CASSLVQGSTYEQYF
TRBV2 | TRBD1 | CASSRYDRGGTEAFF
TRBV10-1 | TRBD2 | CASSSGGRDEQFF
TRBV5-4 | TRBD1 | CASSRDRVDEQYF
TRBV24-1 | TRBD1 | CATSGGQGSNEKLFF
TRBV19 | - | CASSGHATNEKLFF
TRBV5-1 | - | CASSTQGEASAAQYF
TRBV7-2 | - | CASSRDRYQETQYF
TRBV18 | - | CASSPSGLYGYTF
TRBV14 | - | CASSHGRGIGPLHF
TRBV6-1 | TRBD1 | CASSEAQGARNSPLHF
TRBV6-5 | TRBD2 | CASRVTSGTSYEQYF
TRBV6-1 | - | CASSEGRDQETQYF